The entry that follows covers one TCR beta chain sequence. Antigen unknown. The data were taken from a study of shared clonotypes between healthy human individuals. The table came from immunoSEQ multiplex PCR; TCRdb's copy has only in-frame clones and leaves some out. The sample carries some 2.3 million clones, about 92% recorded once. The CDR3 runs 15 residues. Germline V gene data show CDR1 as SGDLS and CDR2 as YYNGEE. V shed 3 bases, J shed 7 bases, and the junction held 6 bases outside the gene matches. Study-wide results and limits: With few donors, the genetic and exposure-history diversity represented was limited.

This receptor was identified in a man aged 18 to 35 in good health. Some clones in this sample may be carry-over from other donors' samples. The chain couples TRBV9 to TRBJ2-1; 11 positions agree with TRBD2. The sequenced sample was naive CD4+ T cells from PBMCs. The sample's subset: CD45RA+ positively selected. CDR3 in DNA: TGTGCCAGCAGCGATCTAGCGGGAGGATGGAATGAGCAGTTCTTC. Protein sequence: CASSDLAGGWNEQFF.